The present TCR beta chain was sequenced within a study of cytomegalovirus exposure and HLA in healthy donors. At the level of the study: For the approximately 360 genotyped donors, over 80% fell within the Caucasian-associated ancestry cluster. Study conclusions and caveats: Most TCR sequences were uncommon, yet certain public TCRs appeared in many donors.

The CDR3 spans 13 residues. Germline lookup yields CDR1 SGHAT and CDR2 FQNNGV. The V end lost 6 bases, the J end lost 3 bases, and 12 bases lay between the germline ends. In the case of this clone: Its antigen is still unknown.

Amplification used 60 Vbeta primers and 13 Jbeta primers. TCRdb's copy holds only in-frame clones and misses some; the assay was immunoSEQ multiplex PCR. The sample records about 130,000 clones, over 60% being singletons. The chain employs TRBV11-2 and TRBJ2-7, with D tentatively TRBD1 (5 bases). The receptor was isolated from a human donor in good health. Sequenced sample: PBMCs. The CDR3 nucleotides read TGTGCCAGCAGGACAACAGGTCTCTACGAGCAGTACTTC. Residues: CASRTTGLYEQYF.